These 23 T cell receptor beta chains share one sample of origin, sequenced in a study of cytomegalovirus exposure and HLA in healthy donors. With 60 Vbeta and 13 Jbeta primers, the PCR was carried out. Using immunoSEQ multiplex PCR, the repertoire was profiled, and TCRdb retains in-frame clones only, with some absent. The sample has under 150,000 clones, about 82% seen once. The specimen sequenced was PBMCs. The receptor set was obtained from a female donor in good health and CMV-seropositive.

V gene TRBV6-4 combines with J gene TRBJ1-1; 7 bases agree with TRBD1. The CDR3 loop spans 13 amino acids. Germline lookup yields CDR1 MRHNA and CDR2 SNTAGT. Trimming at V came to 4 bases and at J to 3 bases, leaving 2 bases not matched to a gene. CDR3 amino acids: CASSADRDTEAFF. Written as DNA, the CDR3 is TGTGCCAGCAGTGCAGACAGGGACACTGAAGCTTTCTTT.

The rearrangement joins TRBV9 to TRBJ2-5, with 8 bases that match TRBD2. This CDR3 is 15 amino acids long. With V trimmed by 2 bases and J by 2 bases, 5 bases remained unmatched. Germline CDR1 SGDLS, CDR2 YYNGEE. CDR3 residues: CASSVGGLVQETQYF. The DNA for the CDR3 is TGTGCCAGCAGCGTGGGGGGACTAGTGCAAGAGACCCAGTACTTC.

This sequence joins TRBV12-5 and TRBJ2-3; 12 bases fit TRBD2. This CDR3 region has 16 residues. The trim removed 6 bases at V and 3 bases at J, leaving 7 bases unmatched. Per the germline V gene, CDR1 is LGHNT and CDR2 is FRNRAP. CDR3 loop: CASGSTSGGITDTQYF. The CDR3, as DNA: TGTGCTAGTGGCTCCACTAGCGGGGGGATAACAGATACGCAGTATTTT.

V is TRBV11-2 and J is TRBJ2-1; 9 positions agree with TRBD1. The CDR3 runs to 17 residues. V shed 4 bases and J 7 bases; nucleotides not matched to a gene: 14. Per the germline V gene, CDR1 is SGHAT and CDR2 is FQNNGV. The CDR3 DNA follows: TGTGCCAGCAGCTCCAGGGGGGGGACAGGGTCCAAGAATGAGCAGTTCTTC. Translating it yields CASSSRGGTGSKNEQFF.

This chain links TRBV19 with TRBJ2-7; D gene uncertain. The germline gives CDR1 LNHDA, CDR2 SQIVND (reference sequence). The CDR3 runs 14 residues. Trimming took off 3 bases at V and 3 bases at J, with 12 bases between the two ends. This CDR3 is CASSMSSASYEQYF. The CDR3 region has the DNA TGTGCCAGTAGTATGAGTTCTGCGAGCTACGAGCAGTACTTC.

This chain links TRBV5-4 with TRBJ1-1; D is ambiguous. From germline, CDR1 is SGHNT and CDR2 YYREEE (reference sequence). Trimming shortened V by 0 bases and J by 2 bases, and 11 bases separated the two germline ends. The CDR3 is 15 residues long. The CDR3 DNA reads TGTGCCAGCAGCTTGGCGCGCGGAGGCAACACTGAAGCTTTCTTT. Its protein product is CASSLARGGNTEAFF.

This clone was seen a single time. This chain links TRBV21-1 with TRBJ2-7; TRBD1, as called in the table, went unchecked against the DNA. TRBV21-1 is flagged as a pseudogene. The CDR3 extends over 14 amino acids. The CDR3 reads CASSTGDSHYEQYF. The CDR3 region has the DNA TGTGCCAGCAGCACCGGGGACAGCCACTACGAGCAGTACTTC.

V and J are TRBV11-2 and TRBJ1-1, with D uncertain. The CDR3 covers 12 residues. The germline V gene encodes CDR1 SGHAT and CDR2 FQNNGV. Trimming pared 5 bases from V and 1 base from J, leaving 5 bases between. The chain's CDR3 is CASSKQNTEAFF. The CDR3 bases are TGTGCCAGCAGCAAGCAGAACACTGAAGCTTTCTTT. The entire variable domain, with the rest obtained from reference TRBV11-2 and TRBJ1-1, is as follows: EAGVAQSPRYKIIEKRQSVAFWCNPISGHATLYWYQQILGQGPKLLIQFQNNGVVDDSQLPKDRFSAERLKGVDSTLKIQPAKLEDSAVYLCASSKQNTEAFFGQGTRLTVV.

A few counts support this clone. This sequence joins TRBV6-1 and TRBJ2-7; a possible D gene is TRBD2 (5 bases). Germline V gene lookup returns CDR1 MNHNS and CDR2 SASEGT. The CDR3 runs 16 residues. The V end lost 0 bases, the J end lost 6 bases, and 18 bases lay between the germline ends. The CDR3 DNA sequence: TGTGCCAGCAGTGAAGCGCTTTTCCCCGCGGGCGGCGAGCAGTACTTC. Translating gives CASSEALFPAGGEQYF.

V usage is TRBV28 and J usage is TRBJ1-5; TRBD1 matches at 7 bases. V dropped 5 bases and J dropped 7; count of bases not matched to a gene: 8. The length of the CDR3 is 14 residues. The germline CDR1 and CDR2 sequences are MDHEN and SYDVKM. CDR3 loop: CASSPRQGLQPQHF. CDR3 nucleotides: TGTGCCAGCAGTCCAAGACAGGGTTTGCAGCCCCAGCATTTT.

The rearrangement uses TRBV30 and TRBJ2-3; possibly TRBD2 for D (5 bases). Between the trimmed V and J ends, which lost 2 bases and 6 bases, there was a span of 6 bases. The CDR3 consists of 11 residues. The germline V gene encodes CDR1 GTSNPN and CDR2 SVGIG (reference sequence). The CDR3 coding sequence is TGTGCCTGGAGTTGGGAGGATACGCAGTATTTT. Translated, it gives CAWSWEDTQYF.

The J gene is TRBJ1-4, the V gene TRBV2; 10 bases agree with TRBD1. The germline V gene encodes CDR1 SNHLY and CDR2 FYNNEI. Trimming at V came to 5 bases and at J to 8 bases, leaving 5 bases not matched to a gene. The CDR3 extends over 14 amino acids. The CDR3 loop is CASSSGTGDEKLFF. DNA of the CDR3: TGTGCCAGCAGTTCCGGGACAGGGGACGAAAAACTGTTTTTT.

J is TRBJ1-4 and V is TRBV5-4, with D possibly being TRBD1 (5 bases). Trimming took 5 bases from V and 6 from J, leaving 14 bases between them. Germline assignment: CDR1 SGHNT and CDR2 YYREEE (reference sequence). This CDR3 comprises 14 residues. The CDR3 loop reads CASSLQGFDEKLFF. The CDR3, as DNA: TGTGCCAGCAGTCTCCAGGGTTTTGATGAAAAACTGTTTTTT.

The gene calls are TRBV5-1 and TRBJ1-4, with 11 bases fitting TRBD1. Trimming at V came to 2 bases and at J to 5 bases, leaving 2 bases not matched to a gene. The CDR3 sequence is 15 residues long. Germline loops: CDR1 SGHRS, CDR2 YFSETQ. This CDR3 is CASSFRTGGNEKLFF. CDR3 in DNA: TGCGCCAGCAGCTTCCGGACAGGGGGCAATGAAAAACTGTTTTTT.

This clone was seen a few times. This chain joins TRBV7-9 and TRBJ2-3; 9 bases match TRBD1. J lost 6 bases, V lost 5 bases, and 6 bases had no gene match. This CDR3 spans 14 amino acids. CDR1 is SEHNR, CDR2 FQNEAQ, per germline (reference sequence). The CDR3 DNA sequence: TGTGCCAGCAGCCCGGGACAGGGAAGGGATACGCAGTATTTT. It encodes CASSPGQGRDTQYF.

This clone was detected only a few times. The CDR3 bases are TGTGCCATCAGTGACACCAGGGGGCCTACTGAAGCTTTCTTT. Its protein is CAISDTRGPTEAFF. This chain uses TRBV10-3 with TRBJ1-1; 8 bases map to TRBD1. The germline V gene has CDR1 ENHRY and CDR2 SYGVKD. The ends lost 3 bases at V and 5 bases at J; junction bases unmatched: 5. The CDR3 consists of 14 residues.

The chain recombines TRBV5-6 with TRBJ2-7; D is ambiguous. CDR3 size: 13 residues. The germline CDR1 and CDR2 sequences are SGHDT and YYEEEE. Trimming pared 4 bases from V and 2 bases from J, leaving 10 bases between. CDR3 bases: TGTGCCAGCAGCCCGGTTGGTCCCTACGAGCAGTACTTC. The encoded protein is CASSPVGPYEQYF.

The chain joins TRBV10-1 to TRBJ2-1; 8 bases match TRBD2. CDR1 is WNHNN and CDR2 is SYGVQD in the germline V gene (reference sequence). CDR3 length: 13 residues. V was pared by 6 bases and J by 9 bases, with 7 bases of the junction left unmatched. The CDR3: CASSLTSAGEQFF. Written as DNA, the CDR3 is TGCGCCAGCAGCCTGACTAGCGCAGGTGAGCAGTTCTTC.

This sequence joins TRBV30 and TRBJ2-7; possible D gene TRBD1, 5 bases. Germline V gene lookup returns CDR1 GTSNPN and CDR2 SVGIG (reference sequence). Trimming stripped 2 bases from V and 10 bases from J, with 15 bases between. The CDR3 is made up of 12 amino acids. The CDR3 protein is CAWSPGIRAQYF. The CDR3 region has the DNA TGTGCCTGGAGTCCAGGGATAAGAGCCCAGTACTTC.

CDR3 sequence (DNA): TGTGCCAGCAGTAGGGTAGCGGGGGGCTACGAGCAGTACTTC. Residues: CASSRVAGGYEQYF. The rearrangement uses TRBV6-5 and TRBJ2-7; TRBD2 matches at 10 bases. Trimming took 5 bases from V and 3 from J; bases not matched to a gene: 4. Germline CDR1 is MNHEY and CDR2 is SVGAGI. There are 14 residues in the CDR3.

The J gene is TRBJ1-1, the V gene TRBV5-1; 7 nucleotides align to TRBD1. CDR1 and CDR2 (germline): SGHRS, YFSETQ. The CDR3 totals 15 residues. Losses at the gene ends were 0 bases for V and 5 bases for J; bases not matched to a gene: 7. The CDR3 DNA is TGCGCCAGCAGCTTGGGGCAGGGGGATAGGACTGAAGCTTTCTTT. It codes for CASSLGQGDRTEAFF.

In this sample, this clone turned up a few times. CDR3 nucleotide sequence: TGTGCCAGCAGGGACAGGGTTATATTCCCTGGAAACACCATATATTTT. This sequence encodes CASRDRVIFPGNTIYF. The chain is built from TRBV2 and TRBJ1-3; 8 nucleotides align to TRBD1. The CDR3 loop spans 16 amino acids. J lost 2 bases, V lost 6 bases, and 9 bases had no gene match. Germline V CDR1 and CDR2: SNHLY, FYNNEI.

V gene TRBV10-3 combines with J gene TRBJ2-7, with TRBD1 identical over 11 bases. The CDR3 totals 14 residues. V was pared by 7 bases and J by 7 bases, with 9 bases of the junction left unmatched. Per germline, CDR1 ENHRY and CDR2 SYGVKD. The CDR3 spells CAINGQGAVREQYF. CDR3 bases: TGTGCCATCAATGGACAGGGGGCGGTTCGGGAGCAGTACTTC.